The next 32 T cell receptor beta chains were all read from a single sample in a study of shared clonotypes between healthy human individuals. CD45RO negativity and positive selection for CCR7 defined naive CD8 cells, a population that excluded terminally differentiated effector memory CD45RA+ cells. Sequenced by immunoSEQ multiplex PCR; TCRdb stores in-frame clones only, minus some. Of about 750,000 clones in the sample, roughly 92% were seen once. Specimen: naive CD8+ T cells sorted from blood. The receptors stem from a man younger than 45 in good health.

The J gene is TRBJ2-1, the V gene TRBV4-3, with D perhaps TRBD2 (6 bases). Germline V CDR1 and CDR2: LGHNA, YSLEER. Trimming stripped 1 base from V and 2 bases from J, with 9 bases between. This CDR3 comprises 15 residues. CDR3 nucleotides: TGCGCCAGCAGCCAAGGAATAGCGGCCTACAATGAGCAGTTCTTC. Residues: CASSQGIAAYNEQFF.

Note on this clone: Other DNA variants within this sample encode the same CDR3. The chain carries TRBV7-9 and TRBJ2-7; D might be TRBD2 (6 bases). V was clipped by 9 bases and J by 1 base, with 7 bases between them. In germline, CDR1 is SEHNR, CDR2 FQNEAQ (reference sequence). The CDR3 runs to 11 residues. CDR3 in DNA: TGTGCCAGTAGCGGTTCCTACGAGCAGTACTTC. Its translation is CASSGSYEQYF.

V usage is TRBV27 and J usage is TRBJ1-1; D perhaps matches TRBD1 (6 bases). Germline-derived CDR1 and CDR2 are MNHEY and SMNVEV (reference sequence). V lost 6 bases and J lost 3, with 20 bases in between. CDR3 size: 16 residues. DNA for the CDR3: TGTGCCAGCAGCCCGAGGCAGGGGCCTCTGGACACTGAAGCTTTCTTT. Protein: CASSPRQGPLDTEAFF.

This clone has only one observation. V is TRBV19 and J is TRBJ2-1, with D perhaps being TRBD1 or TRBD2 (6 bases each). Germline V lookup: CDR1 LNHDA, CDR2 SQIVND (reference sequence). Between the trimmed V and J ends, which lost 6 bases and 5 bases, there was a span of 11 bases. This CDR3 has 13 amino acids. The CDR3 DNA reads TGTGCCAGTAGGGAGGGACAAGACAATGAGCAGTTCTTC. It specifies CASREGQDNEQFF.

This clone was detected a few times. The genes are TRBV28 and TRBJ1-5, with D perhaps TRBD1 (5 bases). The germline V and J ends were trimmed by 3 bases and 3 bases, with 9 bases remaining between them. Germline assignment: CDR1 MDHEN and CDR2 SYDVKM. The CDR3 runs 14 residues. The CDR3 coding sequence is TGTGCCAGCAGTTTGGCAGGGTACAATCAGCCCCAGCATTTT. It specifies CASSLAGYNQPQHF.

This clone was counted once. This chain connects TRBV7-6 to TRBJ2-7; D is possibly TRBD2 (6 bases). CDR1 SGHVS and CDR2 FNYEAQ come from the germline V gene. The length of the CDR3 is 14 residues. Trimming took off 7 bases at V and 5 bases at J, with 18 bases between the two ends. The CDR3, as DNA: TGTGCCAGCACCGAATCGGGACTGTCTAACGAGCAGTACTTC. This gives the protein CASTESGLSNEQYF.

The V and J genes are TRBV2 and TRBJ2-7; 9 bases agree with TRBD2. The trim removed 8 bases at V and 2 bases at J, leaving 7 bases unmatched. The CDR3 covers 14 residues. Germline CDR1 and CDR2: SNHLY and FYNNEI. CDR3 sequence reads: CASAGGTSPYEQYF. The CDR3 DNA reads TGTGCCAGCGCGGGAGGGACCAGCCCCTACGAGCAGTACTTC.

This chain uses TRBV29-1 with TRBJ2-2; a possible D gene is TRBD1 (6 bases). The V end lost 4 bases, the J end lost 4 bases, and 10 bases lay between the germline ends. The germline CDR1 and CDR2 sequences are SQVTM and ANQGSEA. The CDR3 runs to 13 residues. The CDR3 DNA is TGCAGCGTTGCAGGGGCTACCACCGGGGAGCTGTTTTTT. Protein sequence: CSVAGATTGELFF.

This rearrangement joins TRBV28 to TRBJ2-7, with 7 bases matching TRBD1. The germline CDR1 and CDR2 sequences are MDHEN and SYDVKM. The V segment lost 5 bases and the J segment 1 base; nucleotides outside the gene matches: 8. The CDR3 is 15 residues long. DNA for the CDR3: TGTGCCAGCAGTGTAACCGGGACAGTGTCCTACGAGCAGTACTTC. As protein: CASSVTGTVSYEQYF.

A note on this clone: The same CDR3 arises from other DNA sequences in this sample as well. DNA of the CDR3: TGTGCCAGCAGCTTGTTGGGCACTGAAGCTTTCTTT. Amino acid sequence: CASSLLGTEAFF. V usage is TRBV7-9 and J usage is TRBJ1-1; D is undetermined. Per the germline V gene, CDR1 is SEHNR and CDR2 is FQNEAQ (reference sequence). Trimming removed 3 bases from V and 4 bases from J, with 6 bases in between. This CDR3 is 12 amino acids long.

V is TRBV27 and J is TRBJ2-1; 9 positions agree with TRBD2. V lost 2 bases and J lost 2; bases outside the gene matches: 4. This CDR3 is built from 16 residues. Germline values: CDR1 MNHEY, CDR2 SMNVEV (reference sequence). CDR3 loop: CASSLTLAGTYNEQFF. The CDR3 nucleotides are TGTGCCAGCAGTTTAACCCTAGCGGGGACCTACAATGAGCAGTTCTTC.

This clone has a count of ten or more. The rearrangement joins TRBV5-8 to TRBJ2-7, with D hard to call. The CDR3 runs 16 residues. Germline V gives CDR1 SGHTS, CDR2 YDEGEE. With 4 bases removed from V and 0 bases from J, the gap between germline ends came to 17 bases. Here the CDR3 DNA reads TGTGCCAGCAGCCCGAGAAGCCCCCGGATCTCCTACGAGCAGTACTTC. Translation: CASSPRSPRISYEQYF. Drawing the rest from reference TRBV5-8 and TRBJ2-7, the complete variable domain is EAGVTQSPTHLIKTRGQQATLRCSPISGHTSVYWYQQALGLGLQFLLWYDEGEERNRGNFPPRFSGRQFPNYSSELNVNALELEDSALYLCASSPRSPRISYEQYFGPGTRLTVT.

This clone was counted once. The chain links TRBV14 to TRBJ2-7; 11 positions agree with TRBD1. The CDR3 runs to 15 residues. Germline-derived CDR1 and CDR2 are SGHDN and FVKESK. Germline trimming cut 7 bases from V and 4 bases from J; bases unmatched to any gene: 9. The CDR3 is CASNLGGQGDYEQYF. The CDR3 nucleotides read TGTGCCAGCAACCTAGGGGGACAGGGGGATTACGAGCAGTACTTC.

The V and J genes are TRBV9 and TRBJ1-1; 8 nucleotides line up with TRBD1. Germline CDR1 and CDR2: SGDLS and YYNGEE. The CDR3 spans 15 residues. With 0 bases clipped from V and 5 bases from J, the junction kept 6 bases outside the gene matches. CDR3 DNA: TGTGCCAGCAGCGTAGAAGGGACAGGAAGAACTGAAGCTTTCTTT. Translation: CASSVEGTGRTEAFF.

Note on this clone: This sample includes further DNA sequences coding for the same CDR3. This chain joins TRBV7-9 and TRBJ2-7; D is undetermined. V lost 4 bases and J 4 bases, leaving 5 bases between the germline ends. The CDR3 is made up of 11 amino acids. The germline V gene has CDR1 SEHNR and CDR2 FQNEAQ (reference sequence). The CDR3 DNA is TGTGCCAGCAGCTCCCCATACGAGCAGTACTTC. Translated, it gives CASSSPYEQYF.

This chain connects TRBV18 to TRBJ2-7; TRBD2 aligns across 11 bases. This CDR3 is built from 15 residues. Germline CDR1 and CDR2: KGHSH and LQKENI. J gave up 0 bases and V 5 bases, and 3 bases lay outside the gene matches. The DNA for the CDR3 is TGTGCCAGCTCAACCACTAGCGGGAGCTCCTACGAGCAGTACTTC. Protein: CASSTTSGSSYEQYF.

The chain's CDR3 is CASSQEWGAGSYEQYF. CDR3 DNA sequence: TGCGCCAGCAGCCAAGAATGGGGGGCGGGTTCCTACGAGCAGTACTTC. This chain joins TRBV4-1 and TRBJ2-7, with D perhaps matching TRBD1 or TRBD2 (6 bases each). V was trimmed by 0 bases and J by 1 base, leaving 13 bases between them. The CDR3 extends over 16 amino acids. CDR1 and CDR2 from the germline V gene are MGHRA and YSYEKL.

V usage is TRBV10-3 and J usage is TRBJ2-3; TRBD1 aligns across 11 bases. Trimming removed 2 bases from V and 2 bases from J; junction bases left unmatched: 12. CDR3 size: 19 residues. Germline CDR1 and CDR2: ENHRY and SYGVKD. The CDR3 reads CAISEPGGGTGGFTDTQYF. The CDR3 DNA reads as TGTGCCATCAGTGAGCCCGGAGGGGGGACAGGGGGTTTCACAGATACGCAGTATTTT.

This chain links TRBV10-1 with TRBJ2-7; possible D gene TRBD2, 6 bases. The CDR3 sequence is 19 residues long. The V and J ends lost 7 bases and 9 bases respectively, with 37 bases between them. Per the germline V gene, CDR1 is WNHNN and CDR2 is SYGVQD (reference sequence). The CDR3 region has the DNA TGCGCCAGCATTACCCGGGACTTACGTGTGGCGGTCCCTGGGGACGGGCAGTACTTC. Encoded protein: CASITRDLRVAVPGDGQYF.

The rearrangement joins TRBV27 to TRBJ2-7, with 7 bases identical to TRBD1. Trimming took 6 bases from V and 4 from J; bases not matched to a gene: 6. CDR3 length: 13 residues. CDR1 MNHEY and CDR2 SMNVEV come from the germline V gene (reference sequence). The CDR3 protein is CASRTGTVYEQYF. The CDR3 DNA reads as TGTGCCAGCAGGACAGGGACCGTTTACGAGCAGTACTTC.

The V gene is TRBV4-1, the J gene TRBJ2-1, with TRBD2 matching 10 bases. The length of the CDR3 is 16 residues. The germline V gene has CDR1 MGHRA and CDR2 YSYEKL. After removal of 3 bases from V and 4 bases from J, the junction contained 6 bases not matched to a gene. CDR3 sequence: CASSQYGTSAYNEQFF. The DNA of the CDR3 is TGCGCCAGCAGCCAGTACGGGACTAGCGCTTACAATGAGCAGTTCTTC.

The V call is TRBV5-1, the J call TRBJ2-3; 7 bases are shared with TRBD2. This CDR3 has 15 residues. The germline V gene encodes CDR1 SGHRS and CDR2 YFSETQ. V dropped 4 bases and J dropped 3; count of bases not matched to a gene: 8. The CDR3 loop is CASSPVGRETDTQYF. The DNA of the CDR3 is TGCGCCAGCAGCCCAGTGGGGCGGGAGACAGATACGCAGTATTTT.

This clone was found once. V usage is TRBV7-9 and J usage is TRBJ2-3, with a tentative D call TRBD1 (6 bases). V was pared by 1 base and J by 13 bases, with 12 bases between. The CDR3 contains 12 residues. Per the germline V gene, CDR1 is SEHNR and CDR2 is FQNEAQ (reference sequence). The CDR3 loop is CASSLGTAGEYF. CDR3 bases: TGTGCCAGCAGCTTAGGGACGGCAGGGGAGTATTTT.

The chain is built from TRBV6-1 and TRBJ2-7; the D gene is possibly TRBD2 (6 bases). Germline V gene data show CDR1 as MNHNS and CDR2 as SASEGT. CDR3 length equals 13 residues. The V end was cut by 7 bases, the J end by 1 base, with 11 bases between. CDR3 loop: CASNHRGSYEQYF. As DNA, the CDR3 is TGTGCCAGCAACCATCGGGGGTCCTACGAGCAGTACTTC.

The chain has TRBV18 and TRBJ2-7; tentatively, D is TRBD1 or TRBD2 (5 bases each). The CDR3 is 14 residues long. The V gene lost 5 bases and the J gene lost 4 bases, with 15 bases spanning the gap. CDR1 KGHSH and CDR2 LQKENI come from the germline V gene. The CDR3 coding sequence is TGTGCCAGCTCATATGGGGGAGTGATATACGAGCAGTACTTC. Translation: CASSYGGVIYEQYF.

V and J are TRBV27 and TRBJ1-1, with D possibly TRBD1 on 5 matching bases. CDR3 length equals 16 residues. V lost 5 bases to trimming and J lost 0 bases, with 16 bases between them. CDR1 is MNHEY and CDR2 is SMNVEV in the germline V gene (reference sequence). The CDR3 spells CASSTYSGTVNTEAFF. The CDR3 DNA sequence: TGTGCCAGCAGTACCTATTCCGGGACGGTGAACACTGAAGCTTTCTTT.

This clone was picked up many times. CDR3 DNA: TGTGCCAGCAGCTTCGGACAGGGGACCGGGCAGTACTTC. Amino acid sequence: CASSFGQGTGQYF. The rearrangement joins TRBV5-6 to TRBJ2-7, with 9 bases aligning to TRBD1. The junction had 6 bases not matched to a gene; V was cut back by 2 bases and J by 9 bases. The CDR3 runs to 13 residues. Germline lookup yields CDR1 SGHDT and CDR2 YYEEEE.

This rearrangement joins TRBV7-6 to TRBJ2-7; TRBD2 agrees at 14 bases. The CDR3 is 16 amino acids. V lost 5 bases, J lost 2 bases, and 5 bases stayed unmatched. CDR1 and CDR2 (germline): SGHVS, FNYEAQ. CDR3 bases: TGTGCCAGCAGCCCGGCGACTAGCGGGAGGGCCTACGAGCAGTACTTC. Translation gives CASSPATSGRAYEQYF.

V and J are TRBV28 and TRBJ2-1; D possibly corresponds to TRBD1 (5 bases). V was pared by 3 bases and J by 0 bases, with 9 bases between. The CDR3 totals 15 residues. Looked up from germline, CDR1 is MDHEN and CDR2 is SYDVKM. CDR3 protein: CASSFQGSSYNEQFF. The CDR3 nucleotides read TGTGCCAGCAGTTTCCAGGGATCCTCCTACAATGAGCAGTTCTTC. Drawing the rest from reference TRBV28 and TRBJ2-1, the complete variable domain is DVKVTQSSRYLVKRTGEKVFLECVQDMDHENMFWYRQDPGLGLRLIYFSYDVKMKEKGDIPEGYSVSREKKERFSLILESASTNQTSMYLCASSFQGSSYNEQFFGPGTRLTVL.

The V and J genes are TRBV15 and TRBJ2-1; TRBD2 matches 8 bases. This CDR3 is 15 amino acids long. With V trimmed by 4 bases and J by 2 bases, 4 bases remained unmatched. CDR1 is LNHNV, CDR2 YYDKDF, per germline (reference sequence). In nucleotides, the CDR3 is TGTGCCACCAGCATCCCTAGCGGGCCCTACAATGAGCAGTTCTTC. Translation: CATSIPSGPYNEQFF.

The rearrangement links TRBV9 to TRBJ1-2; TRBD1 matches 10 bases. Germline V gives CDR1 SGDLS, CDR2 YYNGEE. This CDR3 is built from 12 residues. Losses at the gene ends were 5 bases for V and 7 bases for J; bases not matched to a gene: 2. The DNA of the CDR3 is TGTGCCAGCAGGACAGGGGGCGGTGGCTACACCTTC. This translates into CASRTGGGGYTF.

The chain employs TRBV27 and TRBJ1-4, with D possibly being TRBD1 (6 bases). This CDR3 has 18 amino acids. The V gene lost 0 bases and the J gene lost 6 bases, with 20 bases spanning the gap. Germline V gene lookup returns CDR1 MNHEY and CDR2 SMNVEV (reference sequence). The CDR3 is CASSLSRGGAVQDEKLFF. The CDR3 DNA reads TGTGCCAGCAGTTTATCGCGGGGGGGGGCAGTTCAGGATGAAAAACTGTTTTTT.